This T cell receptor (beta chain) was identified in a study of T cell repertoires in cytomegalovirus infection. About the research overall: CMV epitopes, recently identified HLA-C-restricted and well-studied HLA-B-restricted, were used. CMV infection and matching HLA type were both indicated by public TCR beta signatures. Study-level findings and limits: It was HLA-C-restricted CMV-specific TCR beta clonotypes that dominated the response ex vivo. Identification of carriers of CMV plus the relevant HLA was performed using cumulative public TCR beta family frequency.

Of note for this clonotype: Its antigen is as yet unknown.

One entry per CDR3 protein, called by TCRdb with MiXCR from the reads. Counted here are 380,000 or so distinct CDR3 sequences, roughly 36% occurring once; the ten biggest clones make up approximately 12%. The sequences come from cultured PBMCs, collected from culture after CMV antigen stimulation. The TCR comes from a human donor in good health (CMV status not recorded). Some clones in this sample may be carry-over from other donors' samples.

The CDR3 DNA is TGTGCCAGCAGTTTATCCGGACACCTGAGGACGAACACCCAGCCCCAGCATTTT. It codes for CASSLSGHLRTNTQPQHF. The V and J genes are TRBV27 and TRBJ1-5; D is perhaps TRBD1 (5 bases). Germline V gene lookup returns CDR1 MNHEY and CDR2 SMNVEV (reference sequence). This CDR3 contains 18 residues. Trimming removed 0 bases from V and 7 bases from J, with 22 bases in between.